This entry lists 2 T cell receptor beta chains sequenced from one sample in a study of tumor-infiltrating lymphocytes in primary liver carcinoma. The blood RNA (from unsorted whole blood) was obtained, and germline DNA was also extracted. Priming with a constant-region primer yielded TCR beta cDNA from roughly 500 ng total RNA. Three-round nested multiplex PCR performed with slightly modified ARM-PCR produced the TCR beta libraries. Forward primers for TRBV1-TRBV30 and a C-beta reverse primer served the first two PCR rounds, at about 10 cycles each. TCRdb reprocessed the multiplex PCR reads with MiXCR, giving one entry per CDR3 protein. Of 330,000 or so distinct CDR3 sequences in the sample, 65% were seen once. The material sequenced was peripheral blood. Every receptor here comes from a man aged 40-55 years with primary liver carcinoma and hepatitis B virus infection.

In regard to this clonotype: A junction end diverges from the germline sequence, so it may reflect a read error. The V and J genes are TRBV11-2 and TRBJ2-3; D possibly corresponds to TRBD2 (6 bases). Germline CDR1 and CDR2: SGHAT and FQNNGV. This CDR3 has 15 amino acids. As DNA, the CDR3 is TGTGCCAGCAGCCCTGACAGCGGGTTTTATTATACACAGTATTTT. This translates into CASSPDSGFYYTQYF.

As concerns this clonotype: This may be a read error: a much more frequent sequence differs by one nucleotide. The J gene is TRBJ2-2, the V gene TRBV6-1, with TRBD1 as a possible D gene (5 bases). CDR3 size: 14 residues. CDR1 is MNHNS and CDR2 is SASEGT in the germline V gene. The CDR3 nucleotides are TGTACCAGCAGTGAAGGGGCACACACCGGGGAGCTGTTTTTT. This codes for CTSSEGAHTGELFF.